The 8 T cell receptor beta chains below all came from one sample that was sequenced in a study of glioma-infiltrating T cells after dendritic cell vaccination (TCRdb year 2016). What the time point label conveys for this sample: after dendritic cell vaccination, including at tumor progression/relapse. Library creation used the immunoSEQ multiplex PCR assay. TCRdb obtained this table from immuneACCESS and retained in-frame rearrangements with V and J assigned. These tables miss some clones; where compared with another copy, unresolved V genes account for less than half of the shortfall, and the remainder is unexplained. This sample is represented by 100,000 to 120,000 clones; around 87% of them were singletons. The ten most abundant clones make up over 2.5% of the sample. This material consisted of blood, taken after dendritic cell vaccination. The receptors shown here come from a human donor with glioblastoma.

This sequence joins TRBV5-6 and TRBJ1-5; TRBD1 matches at 9 bases. Germline V gene data show CDR1 as SGHDT and CDR2 as YYEEEE. The CDR3 is 15 residues long. After removal of 4 bases from V and 7 bases from J, the junction contained 9 bases not matched to a gene. The CDR3 DNA follows: TGTGCCAGCAGCCTTTTGAGGACAGGGGAACAGCCCCAGCATTTT. Protein sequence: CASSLLRTGEQPQHF.

This sequence joins TRBV6-1 and TRBJ2-5; maybe TRBD1 (6 bases). The better agreement between TRBJ2-7 and the DNA end casts doubt on the J call. The CDR3 spans 13 residues. Germline V lookup: CDR1 MNHNS, CDR2 SASEGT. CDR3 sequence reads: CASSGQSSYEQYF. The CDR3, as DNA: TGTGCCAGCAGCGGACAGAGCTCCTACGAGCAGTACTTC.

This chain links TRBV6-5 with TRBJ2-2, with TRBD1 matching over 10 bases. Germline CDR1 reads MNHEY; CDR2 reads SVGAGI. The ends lost 6 bases at V and 4 bases at J; junction bases unmatched: 2. The length of the CDR3 is 14 residues. For the CDR3, the DNA is TGTGCCAGCAGCCGGACAGGGGGCACCGGGGAGCTGTTTTTT. This translates into CASSRTGGTGELFF.

The V gene is TRBV27, the J gene TRBJ2-2; 7 positions agree with TRBD2. There are 15 residues in the CDR3. The ends lost 4 bases at V and 2 bases at J; junction bases unmatched: 4. Germline V gene sequence: CDR1 MNHEY, CDR2 SMNVEV (reference sequence). CDR3 coding DNA: TGTGCCAGCAGTTCCCCGGGACTAAACACCGGGGAGCTGTTTTTT. Translating gives CASSSPGLNTGELFF.

This clone has a single count. This chain connects TRBV19 to TRBJ2-5; the D gene is possibly TRBD1 (5 bases). V lost 5 bases to trimming and J lost 5 bases, with 15 bases between them. CDR3 size: 14 residues. CDR1 is LNHDA, CDR2 SQIVND, per germline (reference sequence). The CDR3 region has the DNA TGTGCCAGTAGTCCCCGTGACAGATGGGAGACCCAGTACTTC. This sequence encodes CASSPRDRWETQYF.

This chain uses TRBV6-1 with TRBJ1-2; 11 nucleotides line up with TRBD1. The germline CDR1 and CDR2 sequences are MNHNS and SASEGT. V trimming: 6 bases; J trimming: 5 bases; junction bases outside the gene matches: 8. There are 15 residues in the CDR3. DNA of the CDR3: TGTGCCAGCAGCGGCCGGGACAGGGGGAAGTATGGCTACACCTTC. Amino acid sequence: CASSGRDRGKYGYTF.

The rearrangement uses TRBV4-1 and TRBJ1-1; D is ambiguous. The CDR3 extends over 15 amino acids. Trimming removed 0 bases from V and 0 bases from J, with 8 bases in between. Germline CDR1 is MGHRA and CDR2 is YSYEKL. CDR3 amino acids: CASSQDTDLNTEAFF. The CDR3 DNA reads TGCGCCAGCAGCCAAGATACAGATTTGAACACTGAAGCTTTCTTT.

J is TRBJ2-2 and V is TRBV19, with 12 positions matching TRBD1. Germline V CDR1 and CDR2: LNHDA, SQIVND (reference sequence). With 8 bases clipped from V and 7 bases from J, the junction kept 5 bases outside the gene matches. The CDR3 runs 14 residues. CDR3 region: CASWGQGAVGELFF. The CDR3 nucleotides read TGTGCCAGTTGGGGACAGGGGGCCGTCGGGGAGCTGTTTTTT.